This T cell receptor (beta chain) is drawn from a study of vaccination and CD4 T cells after COVID-19 (dated 2022 in TCRdb). Concerning the study at large: Every convalescent patient had a positive nasal swab PCR test for SARS-CoV-2, with mild disease in 9 or 10 patients and severe disease in one. In the convalescent cohort there were six males and four females, among whom were two Hispanic individuals, seven Caucasians, two Asians and one multiracial person. Each participant got two doses of either the Pfizer-BioNTech BNT162b2 vaccine (n=8) or the Moderna mRNA-1273 vaccine (n=2). Post-COVID blood samples were collected from convalescent patients a median of around 100 days after diagnosis, with a range of about 35 to 161 days. The time from the second vaccine dose to post-vaccine blood sampling had a median of roughly 79 days and ranged from roughly 13 to 241 days. Overlapping spike peptide pools from SARS-CoV-2 and from the common cold coronaviruses HCoV-NL63, HCoV-OC43 and HCoV-229E were used as culture stimuli. In control cultures, a CEFX viral epitope pool was used as positive control, an HIV-1 Nef peptide pool was used as negative control, or no peptide was added. The spike-specific CD4+ TCR repertoire was compared before and after mRNA vaccination in over 9 COVID-19 convalescent patients and a few infection-naive healthy vaccine recipients. The research as a whole found: The median count of SARS-CoV-2-reactive clonotypes went up from under 25 after infection to roughly 38 after vaccination, although the change was not significant. The number of convalescent patients in the study was relatively small, and the study did not examine early timepoints following natural infection. In convalescent patients, nearly all vaccine-specific clones (304 of 307) were found to be mono-reactive for SARS-CoV-2 spike rather than cross-reactive with common cold coronaviruses. Among the post-vaccine SARS-CoV-2-reactive clones in convalescent patients, a median around 86% showed up only after vaccination, which suggests vaccine-specific priming.

The CDR3 runs 15 amino acids, cysteine and phenylalanine included. Just the 45-base CDR3 DNA is kept, in frame starting at base 1. The germline V gene (reference sequence) specifies SSHAT as CDR1 and FNYEAQ as CDR2. Germline trimming amounts to 5 bases on V and 6 bases on J, with 7 as the count of junction bases outside the gene matches. Libraries were made using PCR. At the Johns Hopkins FTIC core, DNA from the cultured CD4+ T cells underwent TCR sequencing with the Oncomine TCR Beta short-read assay. The QIAamp micro DNA kit was used to extract genomic DNA from the cultured CD4+ T cells. The Oncomine TCR Beta libraries from cultured CD4+ T cells were pooled using unique dual indexes and then sequenced on an Illumina iSeq 100. Per the original workflow: Non-productive sequences were filtered out, and CDR3s that did not start with C, did not end with F or W, or were shorter than 7 amino acids were discarded. The MANAFEST web application identified antigen-specific clonotypes by comparing peptide-stimulated wells against reference wells and other culture wells. To be called positive, a clone needed an FDR below 0.05, an odds ratio above 5, and a productive frequency above 0.1% in at least two of three replicate wells. A clonotype was classed as cross-reactive if the clonotype showed significant expansion both in SARS-CoV-2 spike wells and in at least one common cold coronavirus spike condition. Levenshtein distances (stringdist) and unrooted phylogenetic trees (ape) in R version 3.6.1 were used to assess CDR3 homology. Clones were called with MiXCR by TCRdb after fastp trimmed the public reads at Q25, and only in-frame beta chains were retained. CDR3 protein sequences are deduplicated, and each keeps its most common genes and DNA. The authors' filters were not applied to this entry. The sample table shows about 20,000 distinct CDR3 sequences, and 45% to 60% are seen once. Around 5% of the sample is held by the ten biggest clonotypes.

This sample's treatment or condition label indicates: roughly 11-day PBMC culture with coronavirus spike peptide pools or control peptides (ViraFEST assay). The ViraFEST assay, used in the study, expanded antigen-specific T cells with peptide pools and then identified the expanded clonotypes through TCR sequencing. Positive SARS-CoV-2 PCR tests in the convalescent patients dated from March to December 2020, before Alpha, Beta and Delta variants emerged in the United States. Each well held millions of PBMCs cultured in IMDM containing roughly 5% human AB serum and around 10 IU/ml IL-2, with roughly 10 ug/ml peptide pools added. On days 3 and 7, half of the culture medium was replaced with fresh IL-2-containing medium. After 10 days of culture, CD4+ T cells were isolated by negative selection with the EasySep CD4+ T cell isolation kit. Ficoll-Paque Plus gradient centrifugation was used to isolate PBMCs from whole blood, and the isolated PBMCs were then either used fresh or cryopreserved at -140C. Culture conditions were generally each tested in triplicate wells.

In its sample, this clonotype was seen a few times. This clone's antigen is unknown. No base quality information exists; no much larger clone differs at one position. This chain joins TRBV7-7 to TRBJ2-1, and TRBD2 matches 10 of the central bases. This TCR was sampled from a human donor who had recovered from COVID-19. Sequences were obtained from CD4+ T cells from blood, cultured in vitro. For the CDR3, the sequence is CASSLGVAGGNEQFF. The sequence in DNA is TGTGCCAGCAGCCTAGGGGTAGCGGGAGGCAATGAGCAGTTCTTC.